These T cell receptor beta chains were read from a single sample in a study of CD8 T cells in ankylosing spondylitis. TCRdb analysed the 5' RACE reads with MiXCR anew, one entry per CDR3 protein. This table holds roughly 400,000 distinct CDR3 sequences, about a fifth found once. The sample consisted of blood, either unsorted or a sorted T cell fraction (not recorded which). The source is a male donor with ankylosing spondylitis. Each CDR3 is given with its conserved first and last residue. Fields, in order: J gene, D gene, CDR3 length, V gene, clone size, CDR3 protein, CDR3 DNA. D genes are given only for firm matches. Clone size appears in some rows only: once, few, many, or a class for an expanded clone.

j_gene: TRBJ2-4; d_gene: TRBD2; len: 15; v_gene: TRBV28; abundance: -; CDR3aa: CASSPGGSGGNIQYF; CDR3nt: TGTGCCAGCAGTCCGGGGGGGAGCGGTGGAAACATTCAGTACTTC
j_gene: TRBJ2-3; d_gene: TRBD2; len: 17; v_gene: TRBV5-1; abundance: few; CDR3aa: CASSPPGTSGSTDTQYF; CDR3nt: TGCGCCAGCAGCCCCCCCGGGACTAGCGGGAGCACAGATACGCAGTATTTT
j_gene: TRBJ2-1; d_gene: -; len: 15; v_gene: TRBV12-3/TRBV12-4; abundance: many; CDR3aa: CASSLPRPSPNEQFF; CDR3nt: TGTGCCAGCAGTTTGCCCAGGCCCTCCCCGAATGAGCAGTTCTTC
j_gene: TRBJ2-1; d_gene: TRBD2; len: 15; v_gene: TRBV5-1; abundance: -; CDR3aa: CASNRAVAGGEEQFF; CDR3nt: TGCGCCAGCAATCGAGCTGTAGCGGGAGGGGAGGAGCAGTTCTTC
j_gene: TRBJ1-4; d_gene: -; len: 16; v_gene: TRBV20-1; abundance: few; CDR3aa: CSARDLIRGRGEKLFF; CDR3nt: TGCAGTGCTAGAGATCTCATCCGGGGCCGGGGTGAAAAACTGTTTTTT
j_gene: TRBJ2-7; d_gene: TRBD2; len: 16; v_gene: TRBV11-2; abundance: -; CDR3aa: CASSSAGAGGDYEQYF; CDR3nt: TGTGCCAGCAGCTCCGCGGGTGCGGGAGGTGACTACGAGCAGTACTTC
j_gene: TRBJ2-7; d_gene: -; len: 14; v_gene: TRBV12-3/TRBV12-4; abundance: many; CDR3aa: CASPVSGGDYEQYF; CDR3nt: TGTGCCAGTCCGGTCTCGGGCGGGGACTACGAGCAGTACTTC
j_gene: TRBJ2-1; d_gene: TRBD2; len: 16; v_gene: TRBV24-1; abundance: -; CDR3aa: CATSGATSGRENEQFF; CDR3nt: TGTGCCACCAGTGGCGCAACAAGCGGGAGAGAGAATGAGCAGTTCTTC
j_gene: TRBJ1-1; d_gene: TRBD1; len: 13; v_gene: TRBV29-1; abundance: -; CDR3aa: CSVSRGGNTEAFF; CDR3nt: TGCAGCGTGTCCAGGGGGGGGAACACTGAAGCTTTCTTT
j_gene: TRBJ2-5; d_gene: -; len: 14; v_gene: TRBV27; abundance: few; CDR3aa: CASSETSSRETQYF; CDR3nt: TGTGCCAGCAGTGAGACAAGCAGTAGGGAGACCCAGTACTTC
j_gene: TRBJ1-5; d_gene: TRBD1; len: 16; v_gene: TRBV12-3/TRBV12-4; abundance: few; CDR3aa: CASSLRDRGVPNPQHF; CDR3nt: TGTGCCAGCAGTTTAAGGGACAGGGGCGTGCCGAACCCCCAGCATTTT
j_gene: TRBJ2-1; d_gene: -; len: 14; v_gene: TRBV6-5; abundance: few; CDR3aa: CASSYSKGDNEQFF; CDR3nt: TGTGCCAGCAGTTACTCGAAGGGGGATAATGAGCAGTTCTTC
j_gene: TRBJ2-1; d_gene: -; len: 16; v_gene: TRBV7-9; abundance: -; CDR3aa: CASSEPEGFSYNEQFF; CDR3nt: TGTGCCAGCAGCGAACCCGAGGGGTTCTCCTACAATGAGCAGTTCTTC
j_gene: TRBJ2-5; d_gene: -; len: 15; v_gene: TRBV9; abundance: few; CDR3aa: CASSLTDGYVETQYF; CDR3nt: TGTGCCAGCAGCCTGACGGATGGCTACGTGGAGACCCAGTACTTC
j_gene: TRBJ1-2; d_gene: -; len: 13; v_gene: TRBV11-3; abundance: -; CDR3aa: CASSPFLGHGYTF; CDR3nt: TGTGCCAGCAGCCCATTCTTGGGGCATGGCTACACCTTC
j_gene: TRBJ1-1; d_gene: TRBD1; len: 15; v_gene: TRBV18; abundance: -; CDR3aa: CASSPEQGQGREAFF; CDR3nt: TGTGCCAGCTCACCGGAGCAAGGACAGGGGAGGGAAGCTTTCTTT
j_gene: TRBJ1-2; d_gene: -; len: 12; v_gene: TRBV14; abundance: -; CDR3aa: CASSQAGDGYTF; CDR3nt: TGTGCCAGCAGCCAGGCTGGAGATGGCTACACCTTC
j_gene: TRBJ2-7; d_gene: -; len: 11; v_gene: TRBV29-1; abundance: few; CDR3aa: CSAASTYEQYF; CDR3nt: TGCAGCGCCGCATCTACCTACGAGCAGTACTTC
j_gene: TRBJ2-5; d_gene: -; len: 13; v_gene: TRBV11-1; abundance: -; CDR3aa: CASSLEFTGTQYF; CDR3nt: TGTGCCAGCAGCTTAGAATTCACCGGGACCCAGTACTTC
j_gene: TRBJ2-6; d_gene: -; len: 16; v_gene: TRBV12-3/TRBV12-4; abundance: many; CDR3aa: CASSLVLGSGANVLTF; CDR3nt: TGTGCCAGCAGTTTAGTGTTGGGGTCTGGGGCCAACGTCCTGACTTTC
j_gene: TRBJ2-5; d_gene: TRBD1; len: 13; v_gene: TRBV5-1; abundance: -; CDR3aa: CASGEQGAGTQYF; CDR3nt: TGCGCCAGCGGGGAACAGGGGGCAGGGACCCAGTACTTC
j_gene: TRBJ2-2; d_gene: -; len: 15; v_gene: TRBV2; abundance: few; CDR3aa: CASSSTGPNTGELFF; CDR3nt: TGTGCCAGCAGTTCCACAGGGCCGAACACCGGGGAGCTGTTTTTT
j_gene: TRBJ2-5; d_gene: -; len: 14; v_gene: TRBV19; abundance: -; CDR3aa: CASTPPGTQETQYF; CDR3nt: TGTGCCAGTACCCCACCGGGGACTCAAGAGACCCAGTACTTC
j_gene: TRBJ2-2; d_gene: TRBD1; len: 14; v_gene: TRBV6-4; abundance: -; CDR3aa: CASRTGASTGELFF; CDR3nt: TGTGCCAGCAGGACAGGGGCAAGCACCGGGGAGCTGTTTTTT
j_gene: TRBJ2-5; d_gene: TRBD1; len: 14; v_gene: TRBV2; abundance: -; CDR3aa: CASRETGDVETQYF; CDR3nt: TGTGCCAGCAGAGAGACAGGGGATGTGGAGACCCAGTACTTC
j_gene: TRBJ1-5; d_gene: -; len: 14; v_gene: TRBV12-5; abundance: once; CDR3aa: CASGSQGSNQPQHF; CDR3nt: TGTGCTAGTGGTAGTCAGGGGAGCAATCAGCCCCAGCATTTT
j_gene: TRBJ2-7; d_gene: TRBD1; len: 16; v_gene: TRBV20-1; abundance: -; CDR3aa: CSANLGWGQGAHEQYF; CDR3nt: TGCAGTGCTAACCTGGGGTGGGGTCAGGGGGCGCACGAGCAGTACTTC
j_gene: TRBJ2-3; d_gene: -; len: 16; v_gene: TRBV5-1; abundance: -; CDR3aa: CASNLGQHGGTDTQYF; CDR3nt: TGCGCCAGCAACCTTGGACAGCACGGGGGCACAGATACGCAGTATTTT
j_gene: TRBJ1-5; d_gene: -; len: 15; v_gene: TRBV27; abundance: many; CDR3aa: CASSPGGRPNQPQHF; CDR3nt: TGTGCCAGCAGCCCCGGAGGGCGGCCGAATCAGCCCCAGCATTTT
j_gene: TRBJ2-3; d_gene: -; len: 14; v_gene: TRBV27; abundance: -; CDR3aa: CASSARTRTDTQYF; CDR3nt: TGTGCCAGCAGTGCCCGGACTCGCACAGATACGCAGTATTTT
j_gene: TRBJ1-1; d_gene: -; len: 16; v_gene: TRBV5-6; abundance: -; CDR3aa: CASSLVIQGARTEAFF; CDR3nt: TGTGCCAGCAGCTTGGTTATACAGGGAGCGCGCACTGAAGCTTTCTTT
j_gene: TRBJ2-3; d_gene: -; len: 14; v_gene: TRBV10-3; abundance: -; CDR3aa: CATRTDRGTDTQYF; CDR3nt: TGTGCCACCCGAACCGACAGAGGCACAGATACGCAGTATTTT
j_gene: TRBJ2-1; d_gene: -; len: 12; v_gene: TRBV19; abundance: -; CDR3aa: CASSAYGNEQFF; CDR3nt: TGTGCCAGTAGTGCGTATGGCAATGAGCAGTTCTTC
j_gene: TRBJ2-2; d_gene: -; len: 15; v_gene: TRBV24-1; abundance: -; CDR3aa: CATSARQANTGELFF; CDR3nt: TGTGCCACCAGTGCTCGACAGGCGAACACCGGGGAGCTGTTTTTT
j_gene: TRBJ2-5; d_gene: TRBD2; len: 17; v_gene: TRBV7-8; abundance: -; CDR3aa: CASSLNPAGGVGETQYF; CDR3nt: TGTGCCAGCAGCTTAAACCCAGCGGGAGGTGTCGGGGAGACCCAGTACTTC